These 26 T cell receptor beta chains originate from one sample sequenced in a study of CD8+ T cells in alopecia areata. Treatment: oral pan-JAK inhibitor, 5-10 mg twice daily. RNA extraction was followed by reverse transcription into cDNA, which acted as the sequencing template. Clones were read by immunoSEQ multiplex PCR, and TCRdb kept only the in-frame ones, dropping some. The sample contains 90,000 to 150,000 clones, 53% of which appear only once. Here the sequenced sample was CD4+ T cells sorted from blood, taken at week 4, from a patient treated with tofacitinib. The receptors come from a human donor with alopecia areata.

This clone was found a few times. J is TRBJ1-1 and V is TRBV7-3; D perhaps matches TRBD1 (6 bases). Germline CDR1 is SGHTA and CDR2 is FQGTGA. The CDR3 sequence is 14 residues long. Trimming pared 4 bases from V and 1 base from J, leaving 10 bases between. The CDR3 is CASSSSTGNTEAFF. CDR3 DNA sequence: TGTGCCAGCAGCTCCTCGACAGGGAACACTGAAGCTTTCTTT.

The count of this clone is one. The V gene is TRBV5-1, the J gene TRBJ2-7, with 13 bases aligning to TRBD2. Germline trimming cut 4 bases from V and 7 bases from J; bases unmatched to any gene: 8. This CDR3 spans 15 amino acids. Germline loops: CDR1 SGHRS, CDR2 YFSETQ. The CDR3 bases are TGCGCCAGCAGCCTCGGACTAGCGGGAGAGAGAGAGCAGTACTTC. Translation: CASSLGLAGEREQYF.

The V call is TRBV10-3, the J call TRBJ2-7; TRBD2 aligns across 12 bases. The CDR3 runs to 17 residues. The ends lost 3 bases at V and 3 bases at J; junction bases unmatched: 9. CDR1 and CDR2 (germline): ENHRY, SYGVKD. The CDR3 DNA follows: TGTGCCATCAGTGACTCCTCTAGCGGGAGGGCACACTACGAGCAGTACTTC. Translating it yields CAISDSSSGRAHYEQYF.

This clone was recorded a few times. This rearrangement joins TRBV7-8 to TRBJ1-2, with D unresolved. V was shortened by 2 bases and J by 8 bases, with 9 bases between the two germline ends. Germline loops: CDR1 SGHVS, CDR2 FQNEAQ. The CDR3 runs to 12 residues. The CDR3: CASSLSKTGYTF. The CDR3, as DNA: TGTGCCAGCAGCTTATCAAAGACGGGCTACACCTTC.

The table lists this clone with a few counts. The V gene is TRBV15, the J gene TRBJ2-3; the match to TRBD1 covers 8 bases. CDR1 and CDR2 (germline): LNHNV, YYDKDF (reference sequence). The CDR3 contains 15 residues. Trimming cost V 3 bases and J 3 bases; bases outside gene matches: 5. CDR3 sequence: CATSRGQVWTDTQYF. As DNA, the CDR3 is TGTGCCACCAGCAGGGGACAGGTCTGGACAGATACGCAGTATTTT.

This chain uses TRBV29-1 with TRBJ2-3; TRBD2 matches 8 bases. The junction had 7 bases not matched to a gene; V was cut back by 0 bases and J by 11 bases. Germline V CDR1 and CDR2: SQVTM, ANQGSEA. The CDR3 is made up of 13 amino acids. CDR3 DNA sequence: TGCAGCGTTGAAGAGAACAGCGGGGGCCGGCAGTATTTT. Protein sequence: CSVEENSGGRQYF.

A few counts support this clone. The chain links TRBV19 to TRBJ2-5; 7 bases are a match to TRBD2. The CDR3 totals 16 residues. The V segment lost 3 bases and the J segment 2 bases; nucleotides outside the gene matches: 9. Looked up from germline, CDR1 is LNHDA and CDR2 is SQIVND (reference sequence). The CDR3 reads CASSMGSLAVQETQYF. The CDR3 DNA follows: TGTGCCAGTAGTATGGGAAGCCTAGCGGTACAAGAGACCCAGTACTTC. The whole variable domain, filled in from reference TRBV19 and TRBJ2-5, reads DGGITQSPKYLFRKEGQNVTLSCEQNLNHDAMYWYRQDPGQGLRLIYYSQIVNDFQKGDIAEGYSVSREKKESFPLTVTSAQKNPTAFYLCASSMGSLAVQETQYFGPGTRLLVL.

The chain carries TRBV2 and TRBJ2-3; D remains unclear. Germline-derived CDR1 and CDR2 are SNHLY and FYNNEI. The CDR3 totals 10 residues. Between the trimmed V and J ends, which lost 7 bases and 2 bases, there was a span of 1 base. CDR3 loop: CASNTDTQYF. The CDR3 DNA follows: TGTGCCAGCAACACAGATACGCAGTATTTT. Full variable domain (remainder filled in from reference TRBV2 and TRBJ2-3): EPEVTQTPSHQVTQMGQEVILRCVPISNHLYFYWYRQILGQKVEFLVSFYNNEISEKSEIFDDQFSVERPDGSNFTLKIRSTKLEDSAMYFCASNTDTQYFGPGTRLTVL.

This clone appeared once. The chain uses TRBV5-1 and TRBJ2-1; no reliable D call. Germline V gene sequence: CDR1 SGHRS, CDR2 YFSETQ. The CDR3 spans 14 residues. With 0 bases removed from V and 1 base from J, the gap between germline ends came to 5 bases. Here the CDR3 DNA reads TGCGCCAGCAGCTTGGATAGGTCCTACAATGAGCAGTTCTTC. It encodes CASSLDRSYNEQFF.

This chain connects TRBV30 to TRBJ1-1, with D tentatively TRBD1 (6 bases). The CDR3 consists of 14 residues. Trimming took 0 bases from V and 6 from J, leaving 14 bases between them. Germline CDR1 reads GTSNPN; CDR2 reads SVGIG (reference sequence). The CDR3 DNA reads as TGTGCCTGGAGTGTACCGGGCAGGGGCCCTGAAGCTTTCTTT. Translating it yields CAWSVPGRGPEAFF.

The chain links TRBV6-5 to TRBJ1-1; D not resolved. CDR3 length: 13 amino acids. V lost 5 bases and J lost 1, with 8 bases in between. CDR1 is MNHEY and CDR2 is SVGAGI in the germline V gene. The CDR3 loop is CASSKMQNTEAFF. In DNA form, the CDR3 reads TGTGCCAGCAGTAAGATGCAGAACACTGAAGCTTTCTTT.

This clone was seen a few times. The chain recombines TRBV2 with TRBJ2-1, with D hard to call. CDR3 length equals 14 residues. Germline V gene lookup returns CDR1 SNHLY and CDR2 FYNNEI. V lost 4 bases and J lost 12, with 19 bases in between. The CDR3 loop reads CASSVMANNPLQFF. The CDR3 DNA reads as TGTGCCAGCAGTGTAATGGCCAATAACCCCTTGCAGTTCTTC.

V gene TRBV19 combines with J gene TRBJ2-2, with D perhaps matching TRBD1 (5 bases). The germline gives CDR1 LNHDA, CDR2 SQIVND (reference sequence). Deletions cut 4 bases from V and 4 bases from J, with 10 bases between. This CDR3 has 14 residues. The CDR3 DNA is TGTGCCAGTAGTAAGGCAGGGTCCACCGGGGAGCTGTTTTTT. It translates to CASSKAGSTGELFF.

The genes are TRBV29-1 and TRBJ1-1; no definite D call. V shed 7 bases and J shed 4 bases, with 7 bases lying between them. CDR1 is SQVTM and CDR2 is ANQGSEA in the germline V gene. This CDR3 has 10 amino acids. DNA for the CDR3: TGCAGCGCCCGAGTCACTGAAGCTTTCTTT. This codes for CSARVTEAFF.

The chain has TRBV7-3 and TRBJ2-1; TRBD2 aligns across 8 bases. This CDR3 region has 15 residues. With V trimmed by 4 bases and J by 2 bases, 4 bases remained unmatched. Germline CDR1 and CDR2: SGHTA and FQGTGA. CDR3 sequence: CASSSGTSTYNEQFF. CDR3 in DNA: TGTGCCAGCAGCTCCGGGACTAGTACCTACAATGAGCAGTTCTTC.

J is TRBJ1-2 and V is TRBV29-1, with 8 positions matching TRBD1. V lost 7 bases and J lost 5; bases outside the gene matches: 6. The CDR3 covers 12 residues. Looked up from germline, CDR1 is SQVTM and CDR2 is ANQGSEA. The CDR3 bases are TGCAGCGCCTCACAGGGGGGGTATGGCTACACCTTC. It translates to CSASQGGYGYTF. Filled out from reference TRBV29-1 and TRBJ1-2, the complete variable domain reads SAVISQKPSRDICQRGTSLTIQCQVDSQVTMMFWYRQQPGQSLTLIATANQGSEATYESGFVIDKFPISRPNLTFSTLTVSNMSPEDSSIYLCSASQGGYGYTFGSGTRLTVV.

Judged by abundance, this clone is medium-sized. J is TRBJ2-2 and V is TRBV7-2, with no clear D. The germline V and J ends were trimmed by 0 bases and 5 bases, with 10 bases remaining between them. CDR1 and CDR2 from the germline V gene are SGHTA and FQGNSA. The CDR3 spans 15 residues. The CDR3 region has the DNA TGTGCCAGCAGCTTAGCTCGTGTCGGGACCGGGGAGCTGTTTTTT. It encodes CASSLARVGTGELFF. The whole variable domain, filled in from reference TRBV7-2 and TRBJ2-2, reads GAGVSQSPSNKVTEKGKDVELRCDPISGHTALYWYRQSLGQGLEFLIYFQGNSAPDKSGLPSDRFSAERTGGSVSTLTIQRTQQEDSAVYLCASSLARVGTGELFFGEGSRLTVL.

This clone was seen more than once but under ten times. The chain uses TRBV30 and TRBJ2-1; TRBD1 aligns across 9 bases. This CDR3 comprises 13 residues. The ends lost 3 bases at V and 7 bases at J; junction bases unmatched: 4. Germline CDR1 is GTSNPN and CDR2 is SVGIG (reference sequence). DNA of the CDR3: TGTGCCTGGAGGCGACAGGGGGGAAATGAGCAGTTCTTC. This translates into CAWRRQGGNEQFF.

The rearrangement links TRBV10-1 to TRBJ2-1; D is possibly TRBD1 or TRBD2 (5 bases each). Germline V gene data show CDR1 as WNHNN and CDR2 as SYGVQD (reference sequence). The CDR3 totals 14 residues. Between the trimmed V and J ends, which lost 4 bases and 15 bases, there was a span of 22 bases. DNA of the CDR3: TGCGCCAGCAGTGTATACGCCGGGACCGGGGTTAGGTTCTTC. Its protein is CASSVYAGTGVRFF.

The rearrangement uses TRBV29-1 and TRBJ2-7; D uncertain. CDR3 size: 13 residues. V was clipped by 3 bases and J by 7 bases, with 16 bases between them. Germline values: CDR1 SQVTM, CDR2 ANQGSEA. The CDR3 loop reads CSVEIPPMGEQYF. CDR3 DNA: TGCAGCGTTGAGATTCCCCCCATGGGGGAGCAGTACTTC.

V gene TRBV5-4 combines with J gene TRBJ2-5, with 7 nucleotides matching TRBD2. J gave up 2 bases and V 3 bases, and 4 bases lay outside the gene matches. The CDR3 is 14 residues long. Germline values: CDR1 SGHNT, CDR2 YYREEE (reference sequence). CDR3 bases: TGTGCCAGCAGCTCTTCAGCGGGGCAAGAGACCCAGTACTTC. Its protein product is CASSSSAGQETQYF.

The DNA for the CDR3 is TGCGCCAGCAGCTCGCACAGCGAGTTGAACACTGAAGCTTTCTTT. Translated, it gives CASSSHSELNTEAFF. The chain employs TRBV5-1 and TRBJ1-1; no reliable D call. CDR3 length: 15 residues. From germline, CDR1 is SGHRS and CDR2 YFSETQ. V lost 3 bases and J 0 bases, leaving 12 bases between the germline ends.

This chain's CDR3 is CASSEVDRPNTEAFF. The CDR3 DNA reads TGTGCCAGCAGTGAAGTGGATAGGCCCAACACTGAAGCTTTCTTT. J is TRBJ1-1 and V is TRBV25-1; no definite D call. Trimming took off 2 bases at V and 2 bases at J, with 12 bases between the two ends. The CDR3 length is 15 residues. Per the germline V gene, CDR1 is MGHDK and CDR2 is SYGVNS.

The chain has TRBV6-1 and TRBJ2-3; D possibly matches TRBD1 or TRBD2 (5 bases each). The CDR3 sequence is 16 residues long. Germline V gene lookup returns CDR1 MNHNS and CDR2 SASEGT. V was trimmed by 5 bases and J by 0 bases, leaving 15 bases between them. The CDR3 coding sequence is TGTGCCAGCAGTAAAGGGACCATTACAAGCACAGATACGCAGTATTTT. Its protein is CASSKGTITSTDTQYF.

The gene calls are TRBV30 and TRBJ1-5; possible D gene TRBD1, 5 bases. The CDR3 has 15 residues. CDR1 is GTSNPN, CDR2 SVGIG, per germline (reference sequence). Trimming cost V 1 base and J 6 bases, with 16 bases left between them. The CDR3 region has the DNA TGTGCCTGGAGTGGAACGGGGGGGAAGGGTCAGCCCCAGCATTTT. Its translation: CAWSGTGGKGQPQHF. The full variable domain, rest sourced from reference TRBV30 and TRBJ1-5, is SQTIHQWPATLVQPVGSPLSLECTVEGTSNPNLYWYRQAAGRGLQLLFYSVGIGQISSEVPQNLSASRPQDRQFILSSKKLLLSDSGFYLCAWSGTGGKGQPQHFGDGTRLSIL.

This clone was counted once. The CDR3 protein is CASSLAQETQYF. CDR3 nucleotides: TGTGCCAGCAGCTTGGCCCAAGAGACCCAGTACTTC. The chain uses TRBV5-4 and TRBJ2-5; unclear D gene. Germline V gene sequence: CDR1 SGHNT, CDR2 YYREEE (reference sequence). The CDR3 extends over 12 amino acids. V was pared by 0 bases and J by 1 base, with 1 base between. The full variable domain, completed using reference TRBV5-4 and TRBJ2-5, is ETGVTQSPTHLIKTRGQQVTLRCSSQSGHNTVSWYQQALGQGPQFIFQYYREEENGRGNFPPRFSGLQFPNYSSELNVNALELDDSALYLCASSLAQETQYFGPGTRLLVL.